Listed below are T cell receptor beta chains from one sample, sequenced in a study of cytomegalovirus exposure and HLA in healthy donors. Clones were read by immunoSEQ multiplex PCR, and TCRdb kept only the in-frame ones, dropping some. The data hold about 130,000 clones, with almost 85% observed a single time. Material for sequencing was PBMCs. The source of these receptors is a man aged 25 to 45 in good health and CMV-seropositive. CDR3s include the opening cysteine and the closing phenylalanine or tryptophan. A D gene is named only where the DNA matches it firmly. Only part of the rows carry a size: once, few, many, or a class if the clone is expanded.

CDR3: CASSIGQGDGYTF
DNA: TGTGCCAGTAGTATCGGACAGGGGGATGGCTACACCTTC
length: 13
J: TRBJ1-2
D: TRBD1
V: TRBV19
size: NA

CDR3: CASSLSGSWLGEQFF
DNA: TGTGCCAGCAGCTTGAGCGGGAGCTGGTTGGGTGAGCAGTTCTTC
length: 15
J: TRBJ2-1
D: TRBD2
V: TRBV7-3
size: NA

CDR3: CSVGSGTFQPQHF
DNA: TGCAGCGTTGGGTCAGGAACCTTCCAGCCCCAGCATTTT
length: 13
J: TRBJ1-5
D: NA
V: TRBV29-1
size: NA

CDR3: CASSLLAGDYEQYF
DNA: TGTGCCAGCAGCCTACTAGCGGGAGATTACGAGCAGTACTTC
length: 14
J: TRBJ2-7
D: TRBD2
V: TRBV7-9
size: NA

CDR3: CASSEGWTEREQYF
DNA: TGTGCCAGCAGTGAAGGGTGGACTGAGAGAGAGCAGTACTTC
length: 14
J: TRBJ2-7
D: NA
V: TRBV6-1
size: NA

CDR3: CASSSDRGLGNIQYF
DNA: TGCGCCAGCAGCTCAGACAGGGGTTTGGGGAACATTCAGTACTTC
length: 15
J: TRBJ2-4
D: TRBD1
V: TRBV5-1
size: NA

CDR3: CASSEFVSGQGRGTEAFF
DNA: TGTGCCAGCAGTGAATTTGTGTCGGGACAGGGAAGGGGCACTGAAGCTTTCTTT
length: 18
J: TRBJ1-1
D: TRBD1
V: TRBV6-1
size: NA

CDR3: CASRDRDRVKTQYF
DNA: TGTGCCAGCAGAGACCGGGACAGGGTAAAGACCCAGTACTTC
length: 14
J: TRBJ2-5
D: TRBD1
V: TRBV6-5
size: NA

CDR3: CASSLASPGTDTQYF
DNA: TGTGCCAGCAGCTTGGCTAGTCCGGGCACAGATACGCAGTATTTT
length: 15
J: TRBJ2-3
D: NA
V: TRBV5-4
size: NA

CDR3: CASSPSGRARTGELFF
DNA: TGTGCCAGCAGCCCGAGCGGGAGGGCCAGGACCGGGGAGCTGTTTTTT
length: 16
J: TRBJ2-2
D: TRBD2
V: TRBV7-9
size: NA

CDR3: CASSEVGEQPQHF
DNA: TGTGCCAGCAGTGAAGTCGGGGAACAGCCCCAGCATTTT
length: 13
J: TRBJ1-5
D: NA
V: TRBV6-1
size: NA

CDR3: CASSLGVLVPNRDYEQYF
DNA: TGTGCCAGCAGCTTAGGGGTTCTTGTCCCAAACAGGGACTACGAGCAGTACTTC
length: 18
J: TRBJ2-7
D: NA
V: TRBV11-2
size: NA

CDR3: CASSQMGSLSYEQYF
DNA: TGTGCCAGCAGCCAGATGGGCTCGCTCTCCTACGAGCAGTACTTC
length: 15
J: TRBJ2-7
D: NA
V: TRBV14
size: NA

CDR3: CASSPNRGNEQFF
DNA: TGCGCCAGCAGCCCAAACAGGGGCAATGAGCAGTTCTTC
length: 13
J: TRBJ2-1
D: TRBD1
V: TRBV5-1
size: NA

CDR3: CASSPSGTLHYEQYF
DNA: TGTGCCAGCAGCCCCTCCGGGACACTCCACTACGAGCAGTACTTC
length: 15
J: TRBJ2-7
D: NA
V: TRBV7-3
size: NA

CDR3: CSVSRVMNTEAFF
DNA: TGCAGCGTTTCCCGGGTCATGAACACTGAAGCTTTCTTT
length: 13
J: TRBJ1-1
D: NA
V: TRBV29-1
size: NA

CDR3: CASSYSGLGAYEQYF
DNA: TGTGCCAGCAGTTACTCGGGACTTGGAGCCTACGAGCAGTACTTC
length: 15
J: TRBJ2-7
D: NA
V: TRBV6-5
size: NA

CDR3: CASRDYHEQYF
DNA: TGTGCCAGCCGGGACTACCACGAGCAGTACTTC
length: 11
J: TRBJ2-7
D: TRBD2
V: TRBV2
size: NA

CDR3: CASSLGPTNTEAFF
DNA: TGCGCCAGCAGCTTGGGTCCTACGAACACTGAAGCTTTCTTT
length: 14
J: TRBJ1-1
D: NA
V: TRBV5-1
size: NA

CDR3: CASSPQTDQPQHF
DNA: TGTGCCAGCAGCCCTCAGACTGATCAGCCCCAGCATTTT
length: 13
J: TRBJ1-5
D: NA
V: TRBV7-8
size: NA

CDR3: CASSNPPEGETQYF
DNA: TGTGCCAGCAGTAACCCCCCGGAGGGGGAGACCCAGTACTTC
length: 14
J: TRBJ2-5
D: NA
V: TRBV27
size: NA

CDR3: CASATVDEQYF
DNA: TGTGCCAGCGCGACAGTCGACGAGCAGTACTTC
length: 11
J: TRBJ2-7
D: NA
V: TRBV10-3
size: NA

CDR3: CSALRQGLNTEAFF
DNA: TGCAGCGCCCTCCGACAGGGGCTGAACACTGAAGCTTTCTTT
length: 14
J: TRBJ1-1
D: TRBD1
V: TRBV29-1
size: NA

CDR3: CASSQGQGSNEQYF
DNA: TGCGCCAGCAGCCAAGGACAGGGTTCAAACGAGCAGTACTTC
length: 14
J: TRBJ2-7
D: TRBD1
V: TRBV4-3
size: NA

CDR3: CAISESWGTSSGNTIYF
DNA: TGTGCCATCAGTGAGTCGTGGGGGACATCCTCTGGAAACACCATATATTTT
length: 17
J: TRBJ1-3
D: NA
V: TRBV10-3
size: NA

CDR3: CASRLLAGANTGELFF
DNA: TGTGCCAGCAGGCTACTAGCGGGGGCGAACACCGGGGAGCTGTTTTTT
length: 16
J: TRBJ2-2
D: TRBD2
V: TRBV5-6
size: once

CDR3: CASSLRDRGQSAFF
DNA: TGTGCCAGCAGCCTCCGGGACAGGGGGCAATCAGCTTTCTTT
length: 14
J: TRBJ1-1
D: TRBD1
V: TRBV7-9
size: NA

CDR3: CASSQGDRMAGGTETQYF
DNA: TGTGCCAGCAGCCAGGGGGACCGGATGGCGGGGGGGACAGAGACCCAGTACTTC
length: 18
J: TRBJ2-5
D: TRBD2
V: TRBV4-2
size: NA